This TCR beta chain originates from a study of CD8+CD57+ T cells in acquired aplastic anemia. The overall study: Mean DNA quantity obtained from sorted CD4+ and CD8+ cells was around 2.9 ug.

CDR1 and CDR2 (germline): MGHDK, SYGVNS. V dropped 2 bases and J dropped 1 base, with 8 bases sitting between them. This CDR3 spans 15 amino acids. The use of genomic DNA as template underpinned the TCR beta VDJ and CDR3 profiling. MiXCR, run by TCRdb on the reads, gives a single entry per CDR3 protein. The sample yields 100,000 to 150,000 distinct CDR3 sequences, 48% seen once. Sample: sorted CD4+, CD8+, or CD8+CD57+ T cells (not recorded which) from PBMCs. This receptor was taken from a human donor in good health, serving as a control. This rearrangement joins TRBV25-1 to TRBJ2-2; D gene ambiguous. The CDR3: CASSERQMNTGELFF. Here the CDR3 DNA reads TGTGCCAGCAGTGAACGGCAAATGAACACCGGGGAGCTGTTTTTT. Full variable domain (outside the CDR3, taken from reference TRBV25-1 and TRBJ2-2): EADIYQTPRYLVIGTGKKITLECSQTMGHDKMYWYQQDPGMELHLIHYSYGVNSTEKGDLSSESTVSRIRTEHFPLTLESARPSHTSQYLCASSERQMNTGELFFGEGSRLTVL.